A selection of T cell receptor beta chains follows, all from one sample in a study of Ad26.COV2.S vaccination and SARS-CoV-2 variants. Clones were sequenced by immunoSEQ multiplex PCR, and TCRdb holds only the in-frame ones, with some missing. The table has a few hundred thousand clones, about nine tenths seen once. Sample: peripheral blood, taken in a trial of Ad26.COV2.S vaccine versus placebo. These receptors originate from a person aged 18-65 years who received the Ad26.COV2.S COVID-19 vaccine or a placebo. The conserved cysteine and the conserved F or W are not part of the CDR3 here.

ASSPSTPSGTDTQY | TRBJ2-3 | TRBV3-1/TRBV3-2
ASSQSPVSGANVLT | TRBJ2-6 | TRBV4-3
ASSSMGSYNEQF | TRBJ2-1 | TRBV7-2
ASNGDSITGELF | TRBJ2-2 | TRBV19
ASPFGNTIY | TRBJ1-3 | TRBV12-3/TRBV12-4
ASSSIQGVGYT | TRBJ1-2 | TRBV6-6
ASSRPTGELF | TRBJ2-2 | TRBV5-6
ASRERTGAEANTEAF | TRBJ1-1 | TRBV19
ASSQDVGGAYNEQF | TRBJ2-1 | TRBV4-1
ASSAGLAGGYQETQY | TRBJ2-5 | TRBV6-1
ASAPGLAGPNTGELF | TRBJ2-2 | TRBV12-5
ATSLGGKTDTQY | TRBJ2-3 | TRBV24-1
ASSPGTSGRYNEQF | TRBJ2-1 | TRBV5-6
ASSSPGGSYEQY | TRBJ2-7 | TRBV5-4
ASSLVLAGSYEQY | TRBJ2-7 | TRBV5-6
ASRDTSGTHTGELF | TRBJ2-2 | TRBV7-6
ASSLNRRESYNEQF | TRBJ2-1 | TRBV28
ASSQWGTTEAF | TRBJ1-1 | TRBV16
SVDRPNTEAF | TRBJ1-1 | TRBV29-1
ASSLEAGRQYGYT | TRBJ1-2 | TRBV5-1
ASNRDSGNTIY | TRBJ1-3 | TRBV2
ATKRGIYNSPLH | TRBJ1-6 | TRBV19
AWSLHLGTSVTGNTIY | TRBJ1-3 | TRBV30
ASSQDSGTRFYNEQF | TRBJ2-1 | TRBV4-3
ASSPLTGGNYGYT | TRBJ1-2 | TRBV6-5
ASSPGTGNTDTQY | TRBJ2-3 | TRBV6-6
ATSIRTSGRAWYNEQF | TRBJ2-1 | TRBV15
ASSYGTSDLGEQF | TRBJ2-1 | TRBV7-9
ASSLPSAGVIWSPLH | TRBJ1-6 | TRBV5-8
ASEKGGLYGYT | TRBJ1-2 | TRBV28
ASSYSVGEIEKLF | TRBJ1-4 | TRBV6-6
ASSLEVAGVGYT | TRBJ1-2 | TRBV7-2
ASSQDKDRVWGNTEAF | TRBJ1-1 | TRBV14
ASSQEPLPGGARDTQY | TRBJ2-3 | TRBV4-3
ASSQDFGTVATEAF | TRBJ1-1 | TRBV4-3
ASSRGSRAFATNEKLF | TRBJ1-4 | TRBV5-5
ASGDRVKNSPLH | TRBJ1-6 | TRBV12-5
ASGGGGSSSYEQY | TRBJ2-7 | TRBV2
ASRQANQPQH | TRBJ1-5 | TRBV7-2
ASSRGYNTEAF | TRBJ1-1 | TRBV14
ASSLGGGLEQF | TRBJ2-1 | TRBV27
ASSWGSGTQY | TRBJ2-5 | TRBV7-9
ASSQGSGTRGNTEAF | TRBJ1-1 | TRBV4-1
ASSLSETQY | TRBJ2-5 | TRBV5-1
ASSLGRDGSNTEAF | TRBJ1-1 | TRBV11-2
ASRSSGKETQY | TRBJ2-5 | TRBV6-5
ASRILYQETQY | TRBJ2-5 | TRBV2
ATLTSGRAGGETQY | TRBJ2-5 | TRBV2
AWRSLPGAGARKGGELF | TRBJ2-2 | TRBV30
AISGRDYEQY | TRBJ2-7 | TRBV10-3
ASSSTGGRGKETQY | TRBJ2-5 | TRBV7-9
ASSLNKDSGIGETQY | TRBJ2-5 | TRBV27
ATSRAVGGATEAF | TRBJ1-1 | TRBV15
ASSQEAMFVTSGGVEQF | TRBJ2-1 | TRBV4-2
ASSLEGTGGGYEQY | TRBJ2-7 | TRBV7-2